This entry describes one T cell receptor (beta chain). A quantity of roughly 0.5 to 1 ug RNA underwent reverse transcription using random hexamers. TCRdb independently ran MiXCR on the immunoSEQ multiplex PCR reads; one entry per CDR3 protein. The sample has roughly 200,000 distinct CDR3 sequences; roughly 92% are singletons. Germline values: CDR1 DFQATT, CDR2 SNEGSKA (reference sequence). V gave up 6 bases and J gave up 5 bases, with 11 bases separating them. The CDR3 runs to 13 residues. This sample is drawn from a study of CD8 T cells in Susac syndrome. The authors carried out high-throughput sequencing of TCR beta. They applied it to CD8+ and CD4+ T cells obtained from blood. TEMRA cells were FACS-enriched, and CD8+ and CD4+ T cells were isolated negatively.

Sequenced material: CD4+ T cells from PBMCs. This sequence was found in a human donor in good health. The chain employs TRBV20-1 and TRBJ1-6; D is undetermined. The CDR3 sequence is CSALTGHNSPLHF. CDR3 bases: TGCAGTGCCTTAACCGGGCATAATTCACCCCTCCACTTT.